The rows below give T cell receptor beta chains drawn from one sample of a study of cytomegalovirus exposure and HLA in healthy donors. Sequencing used immunoSEQ multiplex PCR; TCRdb keeps in-frame clones, though not all of them. The data show more than 150,000 clones, with 70% to 85% seen just once and more than 0.95% held by the top ten. The sequencing input was PBMCs. The source of these receptors is a girl aged 2-10 years in good health and CMV-seropositive. CDR3s include the opening cysteine and the closing phenylalanine or tryptophan. D genes are given only for firm matches. Size tells how often a clone was seen (once, few, many) or the class of an expanded clone, and some rows leave it out.

clone_size d_call j_call v_call cdr3_nt cdr3_aa
few . TRBJ1-1 TRBV4-2 TGTGCCAGCAGCCAAGCGAAGGACAGGAACACTGAAGCTTTCTTT CASSQAKDRNTEAFF
once TRBD1 TRBJ1-2 TRBV7-2 TGTGCCAGCAGCTTAGAGGGGACAGGGCGCTACTATGGCTACACCTTC CASSLEGTGRYYGYTF
. . TRBJ1-1 TRBV6-5 TGTGCCAGCGGAAACCTTGGCCGGATCGGGGCTTTCTTT CASGNLGRIGAFF
. TRBD2 TRBJ2-1 TRBV9 TGTGCCAGCATCCTAGCGGGGGTGTACAATGAGCAGTTCTTC CASILAGVYNEQFF
. . TRBJ1-3 TRBV6-5 TGTGCCAGCAGTTATTCTGGACAGCACTCTGGAAACACCATATATTTT CASSYSGQHSGNTIYF
. . TRBJ1-2 TRBV6-1 TGTGCCAGCACAGCGTCCCCCGGGAATCGGGGCTACACCTTC CASTASPGNRGYTF
few . TRBJ1-1 TRBV5-1 TGCGCCAGCAGCGTACAGGGGAACACTGAAGCTTTCTTT CASSVQGNTEAFF
once TRBD2 TRBJ2-3 TRBV9 TGTGCCAGCAGCGTAGTTGCGGGGGGGATAACAGATACGCAGTATTTT CASSVVAGGITDTQYF
. . TRBJ2-5 TRBV6-1 TGTGCCAGCAGTGTAGGGGCGTCCGTTGTGGAGACCCAGTACTTC CASSVGASVVETQYF
. TRBD2 TRBJ2-1 TRBV19 TGTGCCAGTAGTATTTCTAGCGGTTTATACAATGAGCAGTTCTTC CASSISSGLYNEQFF
once TRBD1 TRBJ2-2 TRBV7-9 TGTTCCAGCAGCTTTCTTCGACAGGGGAACACCGGGGAGCTGTTTTTT CSSSFLRQGNTGELFF
. TRBD1 TRBJ1-1 TRBV28 TGTGCCAGCAGTGGACAGGCGAACACTGAAGCTTTCTTT CASSGQANTEAFF
. TRBD1 TRBJ1-4 TRBV29-1 TGCAGCGTTTATTCGTTTGGGGACAGATCTAATGAAAAACTGTTTTTT CSVYSFGDRSNEKLFF
. TRBD1 TRBJ2-7 TRBV7-2 TGTGCCAGCAGCCTACAGGGGGCGTCCCTCGAGCAGTACTTC CASSLQGASLEQYF
few TRBD1 TRBJ2-1 TRBV13 TGTGCCACCAACGCCCGCGGACAGGGGGACAATGAGCAGTTCTTC CATNARGQGDNEQFF
. . TRBJ1-5 TRBV7-9 TGTGCCAGCAGCTTACTCACTAAATACACGAGCAATCAGCCCCAGCATTTT CASSLLTKYTSNQPQHF
. . TRBJ1-4 TRBV5-8 TGTGCCAGCAGCCCTCGGGGGTATATGGGTGAAAAACTGTTTTTT CASSPRGYMGEKLFF
once TRBD2 TRBJ2-7 TRBV28 TGTGCCAGCAGTCGCCGCGCGGGGCTAGCGGGGGAGAGGGGCTCCTACGAGCAGTACTTC CASSRRAGLAGERGSYEQYF
. TRBD1 TRBJ1-2 TRBV28 TGTGCCAGCAGTGACAGGGATTCTGACTATGGCTACACCTTC CASSDRDSDYGYTF
few TRBD1 TRBJ2-7 TRBV19 TGTGCCAGCCAGCCGGGACAGGGGTTCCACGAGCAGTACTTC CASQPGQGFHEQYF
. TRBD2 TRBJ2-7 TRBV19 TGTGCCAGTGCGGTTTTTCGAACTAGCGCCCGTCGTTACGAGCAGTACTTC CASAVFRTSARRYEQYF
. TRBD2 TRBJ2-7 TRBV5-1 TGCGCCAGCAGCTGGATAGCGGGACCAGGGGCCTACGAGCAGTACTTC CASSWIAGPGAYEQYF
. TRBD1 TRBJ2-1 TRBV13 TGTGCCAGCAGCTTAGGGCCAGGGGGTGGGAGTGAGCAGTTCTTC CASSLGPGGGSEQFF
. . TRBJ1-1 TRBV5-5 TGTGCCAGCAGCTTGGAAGGGGGAATGAACACTGAAGCTTTCTTT CASSLEGGMNTEAFF
. . TRBJ1-2 TRBV19 TGTGCCAGTAGTATAGTAGCGGGTGGTGGCTACACCTTC CASSIVAGGGYTF
. TRBD1 TRBJ1-5 TRBV27 TGTGCCAGCAGGGCAGGGGGCGGTGGGGATAGTCAGCCCCAGCATTTT CASRAGGGGDSQPQHF
. . TRBJ2-2 TRBV7-2 TGTGCCAGCAGCTTATGGCGACAGCTCACCGGGGAGCTGTTTTTT CASSLWRQLTGELFF
. TRBD2 TRBJ2-7 TRBV28 TGTGCCAGCAGTTCCGGGGCTAGCGGTGCCTACGAGCAGTACTTC CASSSGASGAYEQYF
. TRBD1 TRBJ1-4 TRBV28 TGTGCCAGCAACAGGGACAGTATTTTGGTAACTAATGAAAAACTGTTTTTT CASNRDSILVTNEKLFF
. . TRBJ1-1 TRBV19 TGTGCCAGTAGTACTGGTGGCGGCAATGAAGCTTTCTTT CASSTGGGNEAFF
. TRBD1 TRBJ1-5 TRBV27 TGTGCCAGCAGTATAACAGGGGGCGCGAACAATCAGCCCCAGCATTTT CASSITGGANNQPQHF
. TRBD1 TRBJ2-2 TRBV12-5 TGTGCTAGTGGTTTGACGCGGGACAGGGGGTATTTTCCGAACACCGGGGAGCTGTTTTTT CASGLTRDRGYFPNTGELFF
. . TRBJ2-2 TRBV10-1 TGCGCCAGCAGAGCGAAAAACACCGGGGAGCTGTTTTTT CASRAKNTGELFF
. . TRBJ1-1 TRBV11-1 TGTGCCAGCAGCCGGGATATGAACACTGAAGCTTTCTTT CASSRDMNTEAFF
few . TRBJ1-5 TRBV2 TGTGCCAGCAGTGAACTTCGCAATCAGCCCCAGCATTTT CASSELRNQPQHF
. TRBD2 TRBJ2-1 TRBV4-1 TGCGCCAGCAGCCCACCCGCGGGAGCGGGGATCAATGAGCAGTTCTTC CASSPPAGAGINEQFF
. TRBD1 TRBJ2-7 TRBV28 TGTGCCAGCAGAGAGGACAGGGCCTACGAGCAGTACTTC CASREDRAYEQYF
. . TRBJ2-2 TRBV7-6 TGTGCCAGCAGCCAAGGGAGGTCCACCGGGGAGCTGTTTTTT CASSQGRSTGELFF
once . TRBJ2-6 TRBV7-3 TGTGCCAGCAGCTTAAGTTCGGGAAACTCTGGGGCCAACGTCCTGACTTTC CASSLSSGNSGANVLTF
. TRBD1 TRBJ1-2 TRBV30 TGTGCCTGGAGTGTTTTTTCTACAGGGGGCAATGGCTACACCTTC CAWSVFSTGGNGYTF
few . TRBJ1-5 TRBV13 TGTGCCAGCAGCTCTACTAATCAGCCCCAGCATTTT CASSSTNQPQHF
few TRBD1 TRBJ1-1 TRBV29-1 TGCAGCGTTGGAAACAGGGGGGAGTTCGGTTTCTTT CSVGNRGEFGFF
. . TRBJ1-4 TRBV5-5 TGTGCCAGCAGCCCGGTTGGTGAAAAACTGTTTTTT CASSPVGEKLFF
. TRBD1 TRBJ1-5 TRBV18 TGTGCCAGCTCATGGGACAGGAGACACAATCAGCCCCAGCATTTT CASSWDRRHNQPQHF
. TRBD1 TRBJ1-4 TRBV7-9 TGTGCCAGCAGCTTGCTCCGGGACAGGGCAAATGAAAAACTGTTTTTT CASSLLRDRANEKLFF